These 13 T cell receptor beta chains originate from one sample sequenced in a study of CD8+CD57+ T cells in acquired aplastic anemia. In patients chosen for sequencing, flow cytometry had shown CD8+CD57+ cell expansion. Using genomic DNA as the template, TCR beta VDJ and CDR3 profiling was carried out. Using its own MiXCR run on the reads, TCRdb lists one record per CDR3 protein. The sample lists hundreds of thousands of distinct CDR3 sequences; 82% were seen once. Sample: sorted CD4+, CD8+, or CD8+CD57+ T cells (not recorded which) from PBMCs. Every receptor here comes from a human donor with aplastic anemia.

Many counts were recorded for this clonotype. The gene calls are TRBV2 and TRBJ2-3; 7 nucleotides align to TRBD1. This CDR3 spans 15 amino acids. The J segment lost 0 bases and the V segment lost 7 bases, leaving 7 bases of the junction unmatched. In germline, CDR1 is SNHLY, CDR2 FYNNEI. The CDR3 nucleotides read TGTGCCAGCACTAGACAGGGTACTAGCACAGATACGCAGTATTTT. Its translation: CASTRQGTSTDTQYF.

V and J are TRBV19 and TRBJ1-6; D possibly corresponds to TRBD1 (5 bases). CDR3 size: 13 residues. Deletions cut 4 bases from V and 8 bases from J, with 9 bases between. Germline V CDR1 and CDR2: LNHDA, SQIVND (reference sequence). CDR3 loop: CASSTRADSPLHF. CDR3 DNA sequence: TGTGCCAGTAGTACCAGGGCCGATTCACCCCTCCACTTT.

CDR3 nucleotides: TGTGCCAGCAGCCAGGGGGTCGGAACCGATCAGGATGAGCAGTTCTTC. Its translation: CASSQGVGTDQDEQFF. The chain recombines TRBV7-2 with TRBJ2-1; 7 bases map to TRBD1. The CDR3 has 16 amino acids. V lost 5 bases and J lost 8; bases outside the gene matches: 15. Germline V gene data show CDR1 as SGHTA and CDR2 as FQGNSA.

This clonotype was seen only once. Germline is not matched at one junction end, which may reflect a read error. V gene TRBV7-9 combines with J gene TRBJ2-3; unclear D gene. The germline CDR1 and CDR2 sequences are SEHNR and FQNEAQ (reference sequence). This CDR3 comprises 14 residues. CDR3 protein: CASSLVGGPLTLCF. CDR3 nucleotides: TGTGCCAGCAGCTTAGTGGGCGGTCCGCTTACGCTGTGTTTT.

The chain combines TRBV7-9 with TRBJ1-1; D may be TRBD1 (5 bases). Germline loops: CDR1 SEHNR, CDR2 FQNEAQ (reference sequence). This CDR3 comprises 15 residues. Trimming removed 1 base from V and 7 bases from J, with 16 bases in between. Here the CDR3 reads CASSLDRGGNDEAFF. CDR3 DNA: TGTGCCAGCAGCTTAGATCGGGGGGGGAACGATGAAGCTTTCTTT.

The chain is built from TRBV6-5 and TRBJ2-7, with a possible D match to TRBD2 (5 bases). The CDR3 extends over 15 amino acids. Germline-derived CDR1 and CDR2 are MNHEY and SVGAGI. Trimming took off 1 base at V and 3 bases at J, with 13 bases between the two ends. CDR3 DNA sequence: TGTGCCAGCAGTTACTGCGGGCGCATTAGCTACGAGCAGTACTTC. As protein: CASSYCGRISYEQYF.

This chain uses TRBV7-9 with TRBJ2-3, with D possibly matching TRBD2 (6 bases). The CDR3 is 14 residues long. Germline CDR1 reads SEHNR; CDR2 reads FQNEAQ (reference sequence). The ends were cut back, 1 base at V and 15 bases at J, with 20 bases in the middle. The CDR3 bases are TGTGCCAGCAGCTTAGTGCGCGGGGCCGATTTGTTTTATTTT. Protein sequence: CASSLVRGADLFYF. Complete variable domain (other parts from reference TRBV7-9 and TRBJ2-3): DTGVSQNPRHKITKRGQNVTFRCDPISEHNRLYWYRQTLGQGPEFLTYFQNEAQLEKSRLLSDRFSAERPKGSFSTLEIQRTEQGDSAMYLCASSLVRGADLFYFGPGTRLTVL.

In its sample, this clonotype was seen once. J is TRBJ1-1 and V is TRBV2, with D possibly matching TRBD1 (5 bases). The germline V gene encodes CDR1 SNHLY and CDR2 FYNNEI. This CDR3 is built from 13 residues. Trimming cost V 7 bases and J 10 bases, with 19 bases left between them. The CDR3 DNA is TGTGCCAGCATCGTTGACCAGGGATGGGGAGCTTTCTTT. Its protein product is CASIVDQGWGAFF.

J is TRBJ1-2 and V is TRBV5-6, with D perhaps matching TRBD1 (5 bases). The V gene lost 4 bases and the J gene lost 8 bases, with 12 bases spanning the gap. Germline V lookup: CDR1 SGHDT, CDR2 YYEEEE. The CDR3 has 12 residues. CDR3 protein: CASSVGRGGYTF. The DNA for the CDR3 is TGTGCCAGCAGCGTGGGGAGGGGCGGCTACACCTTC. Based on the CDR3 plus reference TRBV5-6 and TRBJ1-2, the full variable domain is DAGVTQSPTHLIKTRGQQVTLRCSPKSGHDTVSWYQQALGQGPQFIFQYYEEEERQRGNFPDRFSGHQFPNYSSELNVNALLLGDSALYLCASSVGRGGYTFGSGTRLTVV.

A remark on this clonotype: Because the CDR3's place on the DNA is in doubt, the DNA is left out and the CDR3 is given as listed by TCRdb. This sequence joins TRBV9 and TRBJ2-7. With termini counted, the CDR3 has 14 amino acids. Germline V gene lookup returns CDR1 SGDLS and CDR2 YYNGEE. CDR3 protein: CASSVGSDAQYFDV.

In this sample, this clonotype turned up once. The CDR3 loop is CASSSDLTSNTEAFF. In nucleotides, the CDR3 is TGTGCCAGCAGCTCCGATCTGACATCGAACACTGAAGCTTTCTTT. The rearrangement joins TRBV9 to TRBJ1-1; D not resolved. The germline V gene encodes CDR1 SGDLS and CDR2 YYNGEE. The CDR3 spans 15 residues. V shed 4 bases and J shed 1 base, with 14 bases lying between them.

In DNA form, the CDR3 reads TGTGCCAGCAGCTTAGAGGGAGGCGACCAGTACCAGTATTTT. It encodes CASSLEGGDQYQYF. The chain uses TRBV7-8 and TRBJ2-3; D possibly corresponds to TRBD2 (6 bases). Trimming removed 1 base at V and 12 bases at J, with 17 bases between. CDR1 SGHVS and CDR2 FQNEAQ come from the germline V gene. This CDR3 is built from 14 residues.

With respect to this clonotype: The conserved closing phenylalanine or tryptophan is absent in this CDR3, likely reflecting a read error. The limits of the CDR3 on the DNA are not certain, so only TCRdb's listed CDR3 is given. The chain carries TRBV9 and TRBJ2-3. Germline V lookup: CDR1 SGDLS, CDR2 YYNGEE. The CDR3 numbers 13 amino acids, ends counted. CDR3 loop: CASSDCQNSYNEL.